This TCR beta chain originates from a study of STAT5B mutations in CD4+ large granular lymphocyte leukemia (dated by TCRdb to the early 2020s). In the study overall: Among healthy controls, the CDR3 'QG' motif was associated with a particular HLA allele. The study compared the TCRbeta repertoires of patients with CD4+ T-cell large granular lymphocyte leukemia against those of healthy blood donors. Flow cytometry on FACSCanto II or FACSVerse confirmed that purified fractions exceeded 95% purity among lymphocytes. Points the paper makes about the study in general: Each patient's main leukemic clonotypes were private, but roughly a quarter of these clonotypes showed up at low frequency in the non-leukemic repertoires of other patients. The data were not HLA-matched, and the relatively small sample size could explain the higher clonality seen in CD4+ compared with CD8+ T-LGLL. Greater clonality appeared to be present in CD4-sorted patient repertoires than in healthy CD4+ repertoires, and the difference was retained after the putative leukemic clones were removed. TRBV06-family usage was enriched among the top patient clones (8/27) compared with healthy controls (2/35).

Concerning this clone: This receptor's antigen is unknown. Nothing much larger sits one base from this clone, and base qualities are not available.

The junction shows trimming of 4 bases on V and 6 bases on J, and the gene matches do not reach 13 bases of it. The CDR3 contains 15 residues, cysteine and phenylalanine counted. The only DNA kept is the CDR3, 45 bases in frame from the first base. For CDR1 and CDR2, the germline V gene lists SGHRS and YFSETQ. The immunoSEQ assay at survey resolution was used to sequence TCRbeta rearrangements from genomic DNA. As for how the authors treated the data: In the TCR sequencing data, the lowest productive clonotype frequency that could be detected was 2.59 x 10-5. Only productive TCRbeta rearrangements, meaning sequences that were complete and in-frame, were kept for the analyses. Clonality for each sample was calculated as Simpson clonality in the immunoSEQ Analyzer version 3.0. Clones were binned by frequency as very rare, small, medium, large (1-20%) or hyperexpanded (>20%). Generation probabilities were estimated with OLGA 1.2.3, V-gene circos plots were made with VDJtools, specificities were searched in VDJdb, and CDR3 motifs were identified with GLIPH. The clones in this table, taken by TCRdb from immuneACCESS, are in-frame only. Not every clone is retained; where verified, under half of the shortfall comes from an unresolved V gene, and the cause of the rest is unknown. Clone size and V and J calls were adopted from that table, with D and trimming inferred from the DNA. The sample profile shows about 32,000 clones; roughly 80% of them were found once. The top ten clones comprise 4.4% of the sample.

The healthy controls were a few dozen blood donors, and the buffy coats of these donors were supplied by the Finnish Red Cross blood service. All TCR-sequenced material derived from peripheral blood: patient blood samples and healthy donor buffy coats. Ficoll-Hypaque gradient centrifugation was used to isolate peripheral blood mononuclear cells. Magnetic purification was used to isolate CD4+ cells from the buffy coats of the healthy controls. The Gentra Puregene Cell and Tissue kit was used to extract genomic DNA, and a Qubit 2.0 fluorometer was used to measure the amount of genomic DNA. Recombination linked TRBV5-1 to TRBJ2-7; 7 middle bases align to TRBD2. The sequenced sample consisted of CD4+ T cells from blood buffy coats. This sequence originates from a human donor in good health. CDR3 sequence: CASSRTGGSESEQYF. The sequenced DNA: TGCGCCAGCAGCAGGACGGGAGGCTCTGAGAGCGAGCAGTACTTC.